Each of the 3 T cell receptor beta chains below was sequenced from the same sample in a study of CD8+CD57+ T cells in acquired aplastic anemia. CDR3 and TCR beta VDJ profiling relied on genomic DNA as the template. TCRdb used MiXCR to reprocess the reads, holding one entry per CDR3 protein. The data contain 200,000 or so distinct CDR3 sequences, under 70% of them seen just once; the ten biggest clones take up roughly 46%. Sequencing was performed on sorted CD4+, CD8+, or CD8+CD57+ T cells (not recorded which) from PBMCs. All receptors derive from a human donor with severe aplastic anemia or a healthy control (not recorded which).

The CDR3 loop reads CATSVDTRNTGELFF. The CDR3 DNA reads TGTGCCACCAGCGTGGACACACGGAACACCGGGGAGCTGTTTTTT. This rearrangement joins TRBV15 to TRBJ2-2; possible D gene TRBD1, 5 bases. The CDR3 spans 15 residues. Trimming left V 5 bases short and J 1 base short, with 11 bases between. Germline V gives CDR1 LNHNV, CDR2 YYDKDF (reference sequence).

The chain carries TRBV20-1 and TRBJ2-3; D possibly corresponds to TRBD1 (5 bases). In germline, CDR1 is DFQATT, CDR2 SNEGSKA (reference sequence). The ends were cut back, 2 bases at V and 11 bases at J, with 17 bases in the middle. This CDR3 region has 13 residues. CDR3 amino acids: CSARQGVHYEQYF. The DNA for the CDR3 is TGCAGTGCTAGACAAGGGGTCCACTACGAGCAGTATTTT.

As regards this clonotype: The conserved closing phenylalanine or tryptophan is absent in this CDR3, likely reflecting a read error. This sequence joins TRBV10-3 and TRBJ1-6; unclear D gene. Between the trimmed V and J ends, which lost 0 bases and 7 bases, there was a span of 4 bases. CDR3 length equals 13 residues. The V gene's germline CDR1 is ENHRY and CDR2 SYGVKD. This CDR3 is CAISESTNSPLHL. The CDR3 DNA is TGTGCCATCAGTGAGTCGACGAATTCACCCCTCCACCTT.